Here is one T cell receptor beta chain with its context. This entry is derived from a study of PD-1 blockade in classical Hodgkin lymphoma. The table came from immunoSEQ multiplex PCR; TCRdb's copy has only in-frame clones and leaves some out. The sample lists about 15,000 clones, roughly 88% occurring once. Germline V gene lookup returns CDR1 SGHVS and CDR2 FNYEAQ. This CDR3 has 14 amino acids. Deletions cut 6 bases from V and 0 bases from J, with 12 bases between. Relapse after autologous stem cell transplantation occurred in every patient, and brentuximab vedotin exposure varied. The source of this sequence is a human donor with classical Hodgkin lymphoma. The source material was peripheral blood mononuclear cells (PBMCs), sampled before the second cycle of nivolumab. The J gene is TRBJ2-7, the V gene TRBV7-6, with D possibly matching TRBD1 (5 bases). This CDR3 reads CASSPSRGSYEQYF. In nucleotides, the CDR3 is TGTGCCAGCAGTCCATCTAGGGGCTCCTACGAGCAGTACTTC.